Following are 2 T cell receptor beta chains from one sample sequenced in a study of CD4+ T cells in melanoma. The repertoire was sequenced with immunoSEQ multiplex PCR; TCRdb's copy has only in-frame clones and lacks some. The sample lists around 110,000 clones; around 93% were seen once. Input material: peripheral blood. Receptor source: a human donor with melanoma.

The chain joins TRBV29-1 to TRBJ2-3; TRBD1 matches at 9 bases. CDR1 and CDR2 from the germline V gene are SQVTM and ANQGSEA. The ends lost 8 bases at V and 1 base at J; junction bases unmatched: 4. The CDR3 sequence is 13 residues long. As DNA, the CDR3 is TGCAGCCTATGGACAGGGGGCACAGATACGCAGTATTTT. It encodes CSLWTGGTDTQYF.

This chain links TRBV6-1 with TRBJ1-2, with D unresolved. V was cut by 3 bases and J by 5 bases, with 28 bases left in between. The CDR3 is made up of 19 amino acids. Germline V gives CDR1 MNHNS, CDR2 SASEGT. CDR3 region: CASSEKTKGSWSRAYGYTF. In DNA form, the CDR3 reads TGTGCCAGCAGTGAGAAAACCAAAGGGTCGTGGTCGCGCGCATATGGCTACACCTTC.